Listed below are T cell receptor beta chains from one sample, sequenced in a study of PD-1 blockade in classical Hodgkin lymphoma. Profiled with immunoSEQ multiplex PCR; TCRdb holds only in-frame clones, not every one. The table records tens of thousands of clones, just over 90% of them present only once. Sequences were derived from peripheral blood mononuclear cells (PBMCs), sampled at baseline. The receptor set was obtained from a human donor with classical Hodgkin lymphoma. CDR3s leave out the opening cysteine and the closing phenylalanine or tryptophan.

v_call,cdr3_aa
TRBV14,ASGGQGYSPLH
TRBV7-2,ASSLMGELETQY
TRBV7-9,ASSLVGGGEQY
TRBV4-2,ASSQDPLRQGGSKLF
TRBV6-5,ASRRRTGGYGYT
TRBV29-1,SVEDVQGHDTQY
TRBV4-1,ASSREPGQGFNEQF
TRBV28,ASSYRAPGELF
TRBV15,ATSGRDSATEQY
TRBV5-1,ASSFSYFTSGGAKETQY
TRBV7-9,ASSLSWTDEAF
TRBV5-1,ASSWLAVLRASTDTQY
TRBV9,ASSAGALTGIVGYT
TRBV28,ASTPILAGIYEQY
TRBV7-3,ASSLTGTAYEQY
TRBV30,AWSGGAEAF
TRBV6-5,ASSYTGGDYGYT
TRBV30,AWSVRKNTEAF
TRBV18,ASSPLHPTDRDDGYT
TRBV2,ASSEGGADTQY
TRBV4-1,ASSQVDGGLSGANVLT
TRBV7-9,ASSGGGLSNTGELF
TRBV9,ASSWDRGGTDTQY
TRBV28,ASSSRTGEYQETQY
TRBV19,ASAGGDKAF
TRBV30,AWSRLGLAVDYEQY